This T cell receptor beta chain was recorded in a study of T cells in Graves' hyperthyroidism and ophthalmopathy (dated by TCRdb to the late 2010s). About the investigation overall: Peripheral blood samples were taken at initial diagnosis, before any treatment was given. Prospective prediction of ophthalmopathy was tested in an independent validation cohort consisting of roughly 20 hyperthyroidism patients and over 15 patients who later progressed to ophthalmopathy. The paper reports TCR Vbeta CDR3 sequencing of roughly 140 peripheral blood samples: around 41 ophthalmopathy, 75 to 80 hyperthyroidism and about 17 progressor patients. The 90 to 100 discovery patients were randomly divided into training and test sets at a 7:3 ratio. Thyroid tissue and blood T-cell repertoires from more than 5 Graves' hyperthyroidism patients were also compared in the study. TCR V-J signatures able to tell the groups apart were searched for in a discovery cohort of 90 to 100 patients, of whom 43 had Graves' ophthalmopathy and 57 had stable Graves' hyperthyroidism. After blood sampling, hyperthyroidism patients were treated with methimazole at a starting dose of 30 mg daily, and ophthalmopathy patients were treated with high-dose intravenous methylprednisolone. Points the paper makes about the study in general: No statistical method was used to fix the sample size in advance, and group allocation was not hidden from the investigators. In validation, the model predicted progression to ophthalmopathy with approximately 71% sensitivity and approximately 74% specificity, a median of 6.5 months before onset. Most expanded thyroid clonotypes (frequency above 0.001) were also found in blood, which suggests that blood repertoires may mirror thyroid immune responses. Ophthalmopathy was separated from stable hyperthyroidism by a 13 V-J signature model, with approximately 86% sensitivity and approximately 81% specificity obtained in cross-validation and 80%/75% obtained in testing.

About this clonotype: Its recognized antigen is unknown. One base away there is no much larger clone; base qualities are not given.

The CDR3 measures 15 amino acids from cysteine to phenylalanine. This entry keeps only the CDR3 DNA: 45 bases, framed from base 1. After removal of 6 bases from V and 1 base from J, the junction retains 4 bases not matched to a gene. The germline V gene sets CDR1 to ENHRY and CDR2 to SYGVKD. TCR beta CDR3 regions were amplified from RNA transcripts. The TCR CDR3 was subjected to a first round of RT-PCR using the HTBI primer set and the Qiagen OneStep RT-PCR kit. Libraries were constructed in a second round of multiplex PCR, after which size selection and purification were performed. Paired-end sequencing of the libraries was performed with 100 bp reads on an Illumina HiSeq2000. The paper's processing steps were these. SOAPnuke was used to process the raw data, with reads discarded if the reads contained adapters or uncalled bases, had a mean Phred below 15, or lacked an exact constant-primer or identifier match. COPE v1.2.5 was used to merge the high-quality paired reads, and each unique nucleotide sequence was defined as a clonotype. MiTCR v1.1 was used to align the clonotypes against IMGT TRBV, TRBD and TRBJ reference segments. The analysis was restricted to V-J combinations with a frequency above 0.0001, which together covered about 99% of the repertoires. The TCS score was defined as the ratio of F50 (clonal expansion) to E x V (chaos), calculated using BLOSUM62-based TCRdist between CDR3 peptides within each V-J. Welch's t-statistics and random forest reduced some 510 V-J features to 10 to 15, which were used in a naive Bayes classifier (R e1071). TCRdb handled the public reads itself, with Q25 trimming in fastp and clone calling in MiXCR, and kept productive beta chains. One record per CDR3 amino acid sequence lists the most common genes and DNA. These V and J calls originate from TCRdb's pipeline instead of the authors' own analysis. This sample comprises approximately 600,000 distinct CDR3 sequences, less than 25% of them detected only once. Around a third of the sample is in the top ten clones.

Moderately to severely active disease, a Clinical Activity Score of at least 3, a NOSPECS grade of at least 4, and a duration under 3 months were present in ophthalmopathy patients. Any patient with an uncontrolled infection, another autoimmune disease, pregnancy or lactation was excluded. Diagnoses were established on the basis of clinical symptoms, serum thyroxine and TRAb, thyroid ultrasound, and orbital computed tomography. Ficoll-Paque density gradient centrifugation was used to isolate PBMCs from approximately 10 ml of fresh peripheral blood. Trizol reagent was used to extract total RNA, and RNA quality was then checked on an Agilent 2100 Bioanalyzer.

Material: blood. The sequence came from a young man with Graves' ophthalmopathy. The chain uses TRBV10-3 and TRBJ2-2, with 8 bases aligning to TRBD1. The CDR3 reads CAIRRQGKNTGELFF. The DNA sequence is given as TGTGCCATCAGGAGACAGGGGAAGAACACCGGGGAGCTGTTTTTT.